This T cell receptor beta chain was sequenced in a study of technical replicates of blood from several donors. Clones were sequenced by immunoSEQ multiplex PCR, and TCRdb holds only the in-frame ones, with some missing. The sample comprises fewer than 85,000 clones, around 94% of which are singletons, and roughly 0.25% rests with the top ten. The CDR3 runs 13 residues. The V gene end was trimmed by 4 bases and the J gene end by 5 bases; junction bases not matched to a gene: 7. Germline CDR1 is GTSNPN and CDR2 is SVGIG (reference sequence). The receptor comes from a human donor in good health. The material sequenced was T cells isolated from PBMCs. The V gene is TRBV30, the J gene TRBJ1-2, with 7 bases identical to TRBD1. In DNA form, the CDR3 reads TGTGCCTGGATTTCGGGACAGCTATATGGCTACACCTTC. It codes for CAWISGQLYGYTF.